This T cell receptor beta chain stems from a study of T-cell reconstitution after alpha-beta-depleted transplantation in children. Study conclusions and caveats: Most T-cell counts and diversity one year after the transplant came from T cells that were newly produced.

This clonotype was detected many times. The antigen is not known. CDR3 length: 13 residues. V was shortened by 4 bases and J by 4 bases, with 7 bases between the two germline ends. Germline loops: CDR1 ENHRY, CDR2 SYGVKD. TCRbeta library construction was performed incorporating unique molecular identifiers. MiXCR, run by TCRdb on the PCR reads, gives a single entry per CDR3 protein. Here the sample spans about 300,000 distinct CDR3 sequences, 10% being singletons. The chain links TRBV10-3 to TRBJ2-2; no reliable D call. Specimen: PBMCs, collected before TCRalphabeta/CD19-depleted stem cell transplant. This TCR derives from a boy in the first two years of life with acute myeloid leukemia, due to receive a stem cell transplant. CDR3 nucleotide sequence: TGTGCCATCAGTGGGATAGCCACCGGGGAGCTGTTTTTT. This gives the protein CAISGIATGELFF.